This T cell receptor beta chain was recovered during a study of cytomegalovirus exposure and HLA in healthy donors. Study findings and constraints: A classifier reportedly called cytomegalovirus status with high sensitivity and specificity. Among CMV-associated TCR beta chains, most appeared HLA-restricted in a later analysis. At a 0.05 false discovery rate, a later analysis found about 17,000 TCR beta sequences to be associated with HLA alleles.

Every donor was a healthy person donating bone marrow. The length of the CDR3 is 19 residues. Germline V gene data show CDR1 as SGHNT and CDR2 as YENEEA. Primers for the PCR totalled 60 Vbeta and 13 Jbeta. Sequencing was performed with immunoSEQ multiplex PCR; in TCRdb, only in-frame clones are kept and a portion is missing. The sample contains 150,000 to 200,000 clones, around 81% of which appear only once. Comments on this clone: Its antigen is not identified. A read error may produce the germline difference seen at one junction end.

The receptor's source is a woman aged 30 to 39 in good health and CMV-seronegative. The sequenced sample consisted of PBMCs. The chain has TRBV11-3 and TRBJ2-4; TRBD1 matches at 12 bases. The CDR3 region has the DNA TGTGCCAGCAGCCAAAGGGGAGGGGTGGGACAGGGGGCCAAAAACAGTCAGTACTTC. Its translation is CASSQRGGVGQGAKNSQYF.